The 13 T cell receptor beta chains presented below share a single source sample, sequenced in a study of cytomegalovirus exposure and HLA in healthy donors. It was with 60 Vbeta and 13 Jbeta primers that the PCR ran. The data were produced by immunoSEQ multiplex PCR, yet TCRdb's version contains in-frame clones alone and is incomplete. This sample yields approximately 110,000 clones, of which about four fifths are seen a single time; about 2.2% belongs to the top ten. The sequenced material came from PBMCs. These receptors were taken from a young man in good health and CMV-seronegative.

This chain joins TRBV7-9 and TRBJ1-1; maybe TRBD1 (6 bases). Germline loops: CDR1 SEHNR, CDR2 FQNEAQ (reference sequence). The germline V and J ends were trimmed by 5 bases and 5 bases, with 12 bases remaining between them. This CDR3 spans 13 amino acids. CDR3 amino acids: CASSGTGKTEAFF. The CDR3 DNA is TGTGCCAGCAGCGGAACAGGGAAAACTGAAGCTTTCTTT.

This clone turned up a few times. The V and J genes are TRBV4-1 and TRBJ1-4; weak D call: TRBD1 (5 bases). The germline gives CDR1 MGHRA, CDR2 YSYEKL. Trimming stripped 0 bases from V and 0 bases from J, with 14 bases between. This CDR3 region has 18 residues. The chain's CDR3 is CASSQDRRRGATNEKLFF. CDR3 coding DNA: TGCGCCAGCAGCCAAGACAGACGTCGGGGGGCAACTAATGAAAAACTGTTTTTT.

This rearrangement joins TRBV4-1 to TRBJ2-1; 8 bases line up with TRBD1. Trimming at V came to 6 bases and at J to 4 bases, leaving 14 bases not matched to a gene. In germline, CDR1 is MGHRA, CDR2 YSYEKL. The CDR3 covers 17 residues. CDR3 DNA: TGCGCCAGCAGACCAAGGCTGGCTCAGGGGGCATACAATGAGCAGTTCTTC. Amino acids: CASRPRLAQGAYNEQFF.

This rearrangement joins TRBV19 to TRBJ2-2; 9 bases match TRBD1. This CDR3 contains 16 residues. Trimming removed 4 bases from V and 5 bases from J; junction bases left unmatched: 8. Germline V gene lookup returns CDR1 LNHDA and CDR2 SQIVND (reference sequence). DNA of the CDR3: TGTGCCAGTAGTACCAGGGGGACAGGGCGGACCGGGGAGCTGTTTTTT. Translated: CASSTRGTGRTGELFF.

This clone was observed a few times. DNA for the CDR3: TGTGCCAGCAGTGAAGCTGCGACTAGCGGAGGAGGGGGTTACTTC. This translates into CASSEAATSGGGGYF. The chain links TRBV6-1 to TRBJ2-4; 9 positions agree with TRBD2. Germline V CDR1 and CDR2: MNHNS, SASEGT. There are 15 residues in the CDR3. Trimming at V came to 0 bases and at J to 16 bases, leaving 13 bases not matched to a gene.

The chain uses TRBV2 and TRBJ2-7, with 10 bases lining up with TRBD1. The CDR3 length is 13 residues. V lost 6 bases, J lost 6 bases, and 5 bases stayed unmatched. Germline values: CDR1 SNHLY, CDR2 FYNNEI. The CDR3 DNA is TGTGCCAGCAGAGACAGGGGGCCCCTCGAGCAGTACTTC. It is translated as CASRDRGPLEQYF.

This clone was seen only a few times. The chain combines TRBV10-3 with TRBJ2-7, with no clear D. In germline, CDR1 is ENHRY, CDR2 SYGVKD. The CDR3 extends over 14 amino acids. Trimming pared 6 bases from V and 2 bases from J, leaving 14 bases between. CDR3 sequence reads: CAIRFAFPPYEQYF. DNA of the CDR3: TGTGCCATCAGATTTGCGTTCCCACCCTACGAGCAGTACTTC.

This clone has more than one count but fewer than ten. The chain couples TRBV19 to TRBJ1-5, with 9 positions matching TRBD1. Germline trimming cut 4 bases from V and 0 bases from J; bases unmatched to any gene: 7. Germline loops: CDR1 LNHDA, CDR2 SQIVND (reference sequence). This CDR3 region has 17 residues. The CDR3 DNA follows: TGTGCCAGTAGTAAAGACAGGGGGTACTATAGCAATCAGCCCCAGCATTTT. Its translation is CASSKDRGYYSNQPQHF. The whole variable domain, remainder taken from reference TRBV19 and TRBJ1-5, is DGGITQSPKYLFRKEGQNVTLSCEQNLNHDAMYWYRQDPGQGLRLIYYSQIVNDFQKGDIAEGYSVSREKKESFPLTVTSAQKNPTAFYLCASSKDRGYYSNQPQHFGDGTRLSIL.

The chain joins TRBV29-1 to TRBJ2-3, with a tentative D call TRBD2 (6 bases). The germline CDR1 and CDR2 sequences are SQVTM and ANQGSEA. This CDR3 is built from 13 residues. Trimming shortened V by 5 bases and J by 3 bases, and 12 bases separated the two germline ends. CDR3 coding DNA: TGCAGCGTTAAGCGGGCGGGAACAGATACGCAGTATTTT. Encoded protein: CSVKRAGTDTQYF.

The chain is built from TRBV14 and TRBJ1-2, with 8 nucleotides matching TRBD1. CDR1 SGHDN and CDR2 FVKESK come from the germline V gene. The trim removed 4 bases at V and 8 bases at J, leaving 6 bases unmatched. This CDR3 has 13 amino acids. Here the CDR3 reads CASSPFRGQGYTF. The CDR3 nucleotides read TGTGCCAGCAGCCCTTTCAGGGGGCAGGGCTACACCTTC.

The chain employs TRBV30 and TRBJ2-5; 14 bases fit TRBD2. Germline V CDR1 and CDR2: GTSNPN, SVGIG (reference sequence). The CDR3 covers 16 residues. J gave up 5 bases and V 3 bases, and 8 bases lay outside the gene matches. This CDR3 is CAWSKGLAGGGETQYF. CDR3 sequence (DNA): TGTGCCTGGAGCAAAGGACTAGCGGGGGGTGGCGAGACCCAGTACTTC.

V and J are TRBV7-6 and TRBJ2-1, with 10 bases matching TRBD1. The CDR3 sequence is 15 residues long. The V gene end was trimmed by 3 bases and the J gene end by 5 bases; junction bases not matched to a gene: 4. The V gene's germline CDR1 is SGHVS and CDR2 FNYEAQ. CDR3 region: CASSFGTGVDNEQFF. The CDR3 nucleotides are TGTGCCAGCAGCTTCGGGACAGGGGTTGACAATGAGCAGTTCTTC.

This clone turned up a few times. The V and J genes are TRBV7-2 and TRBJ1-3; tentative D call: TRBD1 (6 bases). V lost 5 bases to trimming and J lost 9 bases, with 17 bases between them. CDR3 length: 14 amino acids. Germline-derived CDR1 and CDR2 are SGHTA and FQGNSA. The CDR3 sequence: CASSLYMTGATIYF. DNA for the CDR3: TGTGCCAGCAGCCTCTATATGACAGGAGCCACCATATATTTT.